The 9 T cell receptor beta chains listed next were all sequenced from one sample in a study of CD8+CD57+ T cells in acquired aplastic anemia. Profiling of TCR beta VDJ combinations and CDR3 sequences used genomic DNA as template. TCRdb re-analysed the reads in MiXCR, keeping a single row per CDR3 protein. The table has a few hundred thousand distinct CDR3 sequences, approximately 57% seen once. Sequenced input: sorted CD4+, CD8+, or CD8+CD57+ T cells (not recorded which) from PBMCs. The receptors here all came from a human donor in good health.

This clonotype was observed at least ten times. The chain carries TRBV27 and TRBJ1-6; D might be TRBD1 (5 bases). Trimming removed 5 bases at V and 7 bases at J, with 12 bases between. Per germline, CDR1 MNHEY and CDR2 SMNVEV (reference sequence). The CDR3 contains 14 residues. DNA of the CDR3: TGTGCCAGCAGTGAATGGAACAGGAATTCACCCCTCCACTTT. Its translation is CASSEWNRNSPLHF.

The chain is built from TRBV9 and TRBJ2-5, with 12 bases matching TRBD2. The CDR3 runs to 16 residues. Trimming at V came to 0 bases and at J to 7 bases, leaving 7 bases not matched to a gene. Per germline, CDR1 SGDLS and CDR2 YYNGEE. CDR3 residues: CASSVGLAGGPRTQYF. The CDR3 DNA follows: TGTGCCAGCAGCGTAGGTCTAGCGGGAGGGCCGAGGACCCAGTACTTC.

Comments on this clonotype: At one end, the junction sequence differs from germline, possibly due to a read error. This chain uses TRBV7-9 with TRBJ2-6, with D uncertain. The CDR3 has 14 residues. Germline V gives CDR1 SEHNR, CDR2 FQNEAQ (reference sequence). As DNA, the CDR3 is TGCGCCAGCAGTGATATCTCTGGGGCCAACGTCCTGACTTTC. This translates into CASSDISGANVLTF. Together with reference TRBV7-9 and TRBJ2-6, the CDR3 gives the full variable domain: DTGVSQNPRHKITKRGQNVTFRCDPISEHNRLYWYRQTLGQGPEFLTYFQNEAQLEKSRLLSDRFSAERPKGSFSTLEIQRTEQGDSAMYLCASSDISGANVLTFGAGSRLTVL.

This clonotype was recorded many times. This chain uses TRBV19 with TRBJ2-1; the D gene is possibly TRBD1 (6 bases). Germline V gene lookup returns CDR1 LNHDA and CDR2 SQIVND (reference sequence). Trimming shortened V by 4 bases and J by 4 bases, and 11 bases separated the two germline ends. The CDR3 runs 14 residues. CDR3 region: CASSSQGHYNEQFF. CDR3 bases: TGTGCCAGTAGTAGTCAGGGACATTACAATGAGCAGTTCTTC.

At least ten counts were recorded for this clonotype. The genes are TRBV9 and TRBJ2-1, with D unclear. V was trimmed by 3 bases and J by 8 bases, leaving 12 bases between them. The germline CDR1 and CDR2 sequences are SGDLS and YYNGEE. The CDR3 is 13 residues long. The CDR3: CASSGDRVHEQFF. CDR3 nucleotides: TGTGCCAGCAGCGGAGATAGGGTCCATGAGCAGTTCTTC.

The chain recombines TRBV10-1 with TRBJ1-2; perhaps TRBD1 as D (6 bases). Per germline, CDR1 WNHNN and CDR2 SYGVQD (reference sequence). The V gene lost 6 bases and the J gene lost 5 bases, with 13 bases spanning the gap. The CDR3 contains 13 residues. CDR3 protein: CASSVSGAYGYTF. The CDR3 DNA follows: TGCGCCAGCAGCGTCTCAGGGGCTTATGGCTACACCTTC.

The CDR3 here is CASSKGMTGGTQYF. CDR3 sequence (DNA): TGTGCCAGTAGCAAAGGGATGACAGGGGGTACGCAGTATTTT. This sequence joins TRBV19 and TRBJ2-3; 9 nucleotides line up with TRBD1. The CDR3 totals 14 residues. Germline loops: CDR1 LNHDA, CDR2 SQIVND (reference sequence). V was clipped by 6 bases and J by 8 bases; unmatched bases: 9.

The chain is built from TRBV20-1 and TRBJ2-7; D is unclear. V lost 3 bases to trimming and J lost 3 bases, with 9 bases between them. The CDR3 runs 12 residues. Looked up from germline, CDR1 is DFQATT and CDR2 is SNEGSKA (reference sequence). The CDR3 nucleotides read TGCAGTGCTAGTAGGCGGAGCTACGAGCAGTACTTC. Its protein is CSASRRSYEQYF.

Many counts were recorded for this clonotype. The chain links TRBV6-1 to TRBJ2-7; D is uncertain. The germline V gene has CDR1 MNHNS and CDR2 SASEGT. The length of the CDR3 is 13 residues. V was trimmed by 0 bases and J by 4 bases, leaving 7 bases between them. The CDR3 bases are TGTGCCAGCAGTGAAGCGTACGGATACGAGCAGTACTTC. This translates into CASSEAYGYEQYF.